There are many counts of the clone carrying this T cell receptor beta chain. These data come from a study of response to subunit inactivated influenza vaccine. MiXCR, run by TCRdb on the RT-PCR reads, gives a single entry per CDR3 protein. The sample carries hundreds of thousands of distinct CDR3 sequences, 14% recorded once. Trimming removed 4 bases at V and 2 bases at J, with 11 bases between. The CDR3 is 14 amino acids. Germline lookup yields CDR1 SGHDT and CDR2 YYEEEE. Sequences were derived from PBMCs from blood, sampled around 15 days before vaccination. The sequence derives from a man aged 45 to 65 who received an inactivated influenza vaccine. The rearrangement links TRBV5-6 to TRBJ2-3, with no clear D. The CDR3 is CASSQRFSTDTQYF. The CDR3 DNA reads TGTGCCAGCAGCCAGCGCTTTTCCACAGATACGCAGTATTTT.